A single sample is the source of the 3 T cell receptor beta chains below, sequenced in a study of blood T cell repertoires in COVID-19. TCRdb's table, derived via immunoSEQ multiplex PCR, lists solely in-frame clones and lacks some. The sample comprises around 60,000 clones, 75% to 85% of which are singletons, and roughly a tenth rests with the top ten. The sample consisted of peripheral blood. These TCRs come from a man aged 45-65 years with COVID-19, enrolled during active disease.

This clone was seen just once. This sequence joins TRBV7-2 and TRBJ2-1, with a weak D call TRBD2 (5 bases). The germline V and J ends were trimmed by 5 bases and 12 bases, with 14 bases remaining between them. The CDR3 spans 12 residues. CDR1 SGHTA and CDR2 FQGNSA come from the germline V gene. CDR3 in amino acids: CASSPSGFGQFF. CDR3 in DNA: TGTGCCAGCAGCCCTTCGGGGTTTGGGCAGTTCTTC.

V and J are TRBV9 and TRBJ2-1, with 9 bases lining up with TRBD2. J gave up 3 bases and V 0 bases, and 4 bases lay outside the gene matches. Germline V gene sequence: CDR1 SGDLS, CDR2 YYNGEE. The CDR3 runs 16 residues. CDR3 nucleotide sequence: TGTGCCAGCAGCGTAGCTGCTAGCGGGGTCTACAATGAGCAGTTCTTC. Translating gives CASSVAASGVYNEQFF.

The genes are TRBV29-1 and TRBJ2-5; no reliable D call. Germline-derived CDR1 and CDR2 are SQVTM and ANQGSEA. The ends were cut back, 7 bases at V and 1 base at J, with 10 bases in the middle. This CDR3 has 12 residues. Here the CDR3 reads CSAMEPQETQYF. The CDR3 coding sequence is TGCAGCGCGATGGAGCCCCAAGAGACCCAGTACTTC.